This T cell receptor (beta chain) was sequenced during a study of blood T cell repertoires in COVID-19. As for the study in general: Researchers got acute and convalescent COVID-19 samples from the United States, Italy and Spain. T cells, B-cell-depleted T cells, or PBMCs provided the cDNA or gDNA that served as material.

The ends lost 1 base at V and 2 bases at J; junction bases unmatched: 4. This CDR3 comprises 16 residues. Germline lookup yields CDR1 MNHNS and CDR2 SASEGT. Remarks on this clone: Different DNA sequences within this sample yield the same CDR3.

Authors' processing steps: The assay estimated nucleated cells by amplifying reference gene primers. Data came from immunoSEQ multiplex PCR; TCRdb stores just in-frame clones and leaves some out. The D gene and trimming were derived from the DNA, and the V and J assignments and clone size from that table. Among about 82,000 clones listed, around four fifths were seen once. Input material: peripheral blood. The receptor comes from an older man with active or convalescent COVID-19. The rearrangement uses TRBV6-1 and TRBJ2-3; 9 bases line up with TRBD2. CDR3 sequence reads: CASSEVRGGPTDTQYF. In nucleotides, the CDR3 is TGTGCCAGCAGTGAAGTGCGGGGGGGCCCCACAGATACGCAGTATTTT.